This T cell receptor (beta chain) was documented in a study of CD8+ T cells in alopecia areata. Study overall: Tofacitinib was given for 6 to 18 months, then stopped for 6 months.

The CDR3 has 14 residues. Germline assignment: CDR1 MRHNA and CDR2 SNTAGT. V lost 11 bases, J lost 1 base, and 9 bases stayed unmatched. cDNA serving as the sequencing template came from extracted, reverse transcribed RNA. Using immunoSEQ multiplex PCR, the repertoire was profiled, and TCRdb retains in-frame clones only, with some absent. Seen here are under 95,000 clones, more than 65% observed once, and the top ten hold roughly a sixth. Stated treatment: oral pan-JAK inhibitor, 5-10 mg twice daily. This TCR was sampled from a human donor with alopecia areata. Sequenced material: CD8+ T cells sorted from blood, taken between weeks 44 and 45, from a patient treated with tofacitinib. The rearrangement links TRBV6-4 to TRBJ2-7, with 9 bases that match TRBD1. CDR3 amino acids: CAGQGQGFSYEQYF. CDR3 DNA: TGTGCCGGGCAGGGACAGGGATTTTCCTACGAGCAGTACTTC.